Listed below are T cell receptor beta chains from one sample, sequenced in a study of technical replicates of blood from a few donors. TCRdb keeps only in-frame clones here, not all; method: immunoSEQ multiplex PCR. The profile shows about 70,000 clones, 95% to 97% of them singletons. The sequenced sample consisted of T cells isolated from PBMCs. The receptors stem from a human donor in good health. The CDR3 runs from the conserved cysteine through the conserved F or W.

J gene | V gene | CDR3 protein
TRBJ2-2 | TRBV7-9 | CASSLVSGGYTGELFF
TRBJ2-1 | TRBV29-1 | CSVRLVWGNEQFF
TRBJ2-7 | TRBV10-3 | CAISETDNRLEQYF
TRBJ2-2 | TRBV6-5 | CASIKPTGELFF
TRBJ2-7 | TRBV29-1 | CSVGIAARSSYEQYF
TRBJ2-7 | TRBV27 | CASSLWAHYEQYF
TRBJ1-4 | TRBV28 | CASSFRTQGRLKLFF
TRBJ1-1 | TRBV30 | CAADRGMTTEAFF
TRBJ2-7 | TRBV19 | CASMIGQGPYEQYF
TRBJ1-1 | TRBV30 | CAWRTGGPRGAFF
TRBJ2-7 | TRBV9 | CASSASSGSYEQYF
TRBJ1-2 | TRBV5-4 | CASMVPLGLQTF
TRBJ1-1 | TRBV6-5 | CASSYSQGTEAFF
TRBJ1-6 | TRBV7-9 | CASSSGRDSSYNSPLHF
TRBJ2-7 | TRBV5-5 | CASSLGTGSNEQYF
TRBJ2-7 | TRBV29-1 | CSVDIAYEQYF
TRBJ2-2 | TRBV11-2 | CASTMSRGTGELFF
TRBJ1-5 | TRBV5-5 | CASSFGVAHGNQPQHF
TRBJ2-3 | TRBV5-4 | CASSWGLAGAFGDTQYF
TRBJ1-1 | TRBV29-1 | CSVKFQQHTEAFF
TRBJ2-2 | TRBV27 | CASSSISWELFF
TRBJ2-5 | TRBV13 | CASSLGRARETQYF
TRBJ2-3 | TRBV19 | CASSPLRGGSTDTQYF
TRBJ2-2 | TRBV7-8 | CASSSARLVGELFF
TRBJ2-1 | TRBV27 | CASRASGSLLRSSYNEQFF
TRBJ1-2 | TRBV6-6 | CASSGVEWEGSGYTF
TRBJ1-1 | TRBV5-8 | CASSLGTVNTEAFF
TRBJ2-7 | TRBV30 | CAWSAIGGFEQYF
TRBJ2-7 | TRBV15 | CATSRAGADYEQYF
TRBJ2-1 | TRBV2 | CARTLGGVEQFF
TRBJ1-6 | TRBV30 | CAWSVGVGVHSPLHF
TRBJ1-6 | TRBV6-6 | CASSRDGRDNSPLHF
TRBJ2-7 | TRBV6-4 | CASSPNSGGRIYEQYF
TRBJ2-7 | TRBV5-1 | CASSLGTAGGGSYEQYF
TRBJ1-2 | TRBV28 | CASSSDRGGYGYTF
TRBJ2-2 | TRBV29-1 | CSADRVGTGELFF
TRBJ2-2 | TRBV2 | CASCSMGQAGELFF
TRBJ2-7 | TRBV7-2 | CASSTLQGYEQYF
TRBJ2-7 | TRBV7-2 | CASSRESGTVYEQYF
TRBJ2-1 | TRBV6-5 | CASSYFRTGPEGEQFF
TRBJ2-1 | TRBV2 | CASSKQGLAGGNEQFF
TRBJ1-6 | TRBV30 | CAWNQTPNSPLHF
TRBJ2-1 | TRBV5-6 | CASSSTLVSYNEQFF
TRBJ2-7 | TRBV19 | CASSMGTGIYEQYF
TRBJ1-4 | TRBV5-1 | CASSTGGRSNEKLFF
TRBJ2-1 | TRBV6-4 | CASSDSESGVSYNEQFF
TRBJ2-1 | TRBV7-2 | CASSLDRAGGPSYNEQFF
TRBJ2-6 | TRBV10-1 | CASISKGGSGANVLTF
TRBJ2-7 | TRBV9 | CASSVSTETYEQYF
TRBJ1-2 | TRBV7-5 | CVRRPGKDGYTF
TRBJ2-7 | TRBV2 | CASSQTGGYEQYF
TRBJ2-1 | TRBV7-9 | CASSLVGSGRGNEQFF
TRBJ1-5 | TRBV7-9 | CASSLAGSNQPQHF
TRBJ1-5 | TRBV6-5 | CASSYQGIGNQPQHF